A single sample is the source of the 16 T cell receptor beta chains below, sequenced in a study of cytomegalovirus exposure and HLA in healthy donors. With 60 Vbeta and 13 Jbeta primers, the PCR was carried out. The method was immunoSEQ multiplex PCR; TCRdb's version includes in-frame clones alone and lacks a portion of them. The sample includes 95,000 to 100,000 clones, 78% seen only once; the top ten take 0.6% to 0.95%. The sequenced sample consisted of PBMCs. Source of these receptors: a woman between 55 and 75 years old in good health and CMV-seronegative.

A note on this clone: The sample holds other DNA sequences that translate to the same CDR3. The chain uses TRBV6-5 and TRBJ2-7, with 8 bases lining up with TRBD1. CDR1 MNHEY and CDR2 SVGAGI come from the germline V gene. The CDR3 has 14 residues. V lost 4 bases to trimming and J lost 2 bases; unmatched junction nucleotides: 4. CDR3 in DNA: TGTGCCAGCAGTTTGGACAGGGTCCCCTACGAGCAGTACTTC. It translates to CASSLDRVPYEQYF.

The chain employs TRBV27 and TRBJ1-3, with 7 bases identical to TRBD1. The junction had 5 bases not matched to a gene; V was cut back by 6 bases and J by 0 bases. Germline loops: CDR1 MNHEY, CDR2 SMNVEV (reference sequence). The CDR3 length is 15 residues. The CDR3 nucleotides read TGTGCCAGCAGCCCCAGGGGGAGCTCTGGAAACACCATATATTTT. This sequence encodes CASSPRGSSGNTIYF.

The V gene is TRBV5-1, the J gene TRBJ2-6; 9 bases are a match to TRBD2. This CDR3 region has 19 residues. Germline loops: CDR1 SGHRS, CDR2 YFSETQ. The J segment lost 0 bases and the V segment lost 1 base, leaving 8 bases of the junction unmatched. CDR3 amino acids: CASSLKLLAGDSGANVLTF. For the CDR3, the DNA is TGCGCCAGCAGCTTGAAGTTACTAGCGGGCGACTCTGGGGCCAACGTCCTGACTTTC.

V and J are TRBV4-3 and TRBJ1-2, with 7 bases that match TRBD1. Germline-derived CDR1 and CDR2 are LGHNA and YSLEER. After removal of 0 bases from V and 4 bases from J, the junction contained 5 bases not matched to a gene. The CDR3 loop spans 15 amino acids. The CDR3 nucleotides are TGCGCCAGCAGCCAAGATTATCCAGGGGGCTATGGCTACACCTTC. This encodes CASSQDYPGGYGYTF.

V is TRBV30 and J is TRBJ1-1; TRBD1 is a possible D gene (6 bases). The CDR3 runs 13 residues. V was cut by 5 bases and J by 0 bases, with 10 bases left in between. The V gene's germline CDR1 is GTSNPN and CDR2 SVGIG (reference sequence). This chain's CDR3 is CAWDGTLNTEAFF. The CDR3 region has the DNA TGTGCCTGGGACGGGACACTGAACACTGAAGCTTTCTTT.

CDR3 sequence reads: CASSPINPGQGVHGYTF. The CDR3 nucleotides are TGTGCCAGCAGCCCAATAAACCCGGGACAGGGTGTACATGGCTACACCTTC. The rearrangement uses TRBV7-8 and TRBJ1-2; 9 positions match TRBD1. This CDR3 has 17 amino acids. With 5 bases clipped from V and 6 bases from J, the junction kept 16 bases outside the gene matches. Germline V gives CDR1 SGHVS, CDR2 FQNEAQ.

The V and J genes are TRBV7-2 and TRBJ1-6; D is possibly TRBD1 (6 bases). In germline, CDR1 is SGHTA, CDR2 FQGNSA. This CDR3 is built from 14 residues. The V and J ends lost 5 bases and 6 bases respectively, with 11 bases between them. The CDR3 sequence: CASSVGHINSPLHF. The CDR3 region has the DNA TGTGCCAGCAGCGTGGGACATATTAATTCACCCCTCCACTTT. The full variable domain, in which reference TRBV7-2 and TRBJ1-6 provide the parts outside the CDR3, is GAGVSQSPSNKVTEKGKDVELRCDPISGHTALYWYRQSLGQGLEFLIYFQGNSAPDKSGLPSDRFSAERTGGSVSTLTIQRTQQEDSAVYLCASSVGHINSPLHFGNGTRLTVT.

The CDR3 nucleotides are TGCGCCAGCAGCCGTGACAGGGGAATGGCTGAAGCTTTCTTT. Translated: CASSRDRGMAEAFF. The rearrangement uses TRBV5-1 and TRBJ1-1, with 8 bases fitting TRBD1. Germline V gene sequence: CDR1 SGHRS, CDR2 YFSETQ. V lost 4 bases to trimming and J lost 6 bases; unmatched junction nucleotides: 8. This CDR3 has 14 amino acids.

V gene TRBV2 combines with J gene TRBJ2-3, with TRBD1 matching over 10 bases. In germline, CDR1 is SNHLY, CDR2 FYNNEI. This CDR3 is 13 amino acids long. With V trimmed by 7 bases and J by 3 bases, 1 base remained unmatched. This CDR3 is CASTGQGTDTQYF. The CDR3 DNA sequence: TGTGCCAGCACGGGACAGGGGACAGATACGCAGTATTTT.

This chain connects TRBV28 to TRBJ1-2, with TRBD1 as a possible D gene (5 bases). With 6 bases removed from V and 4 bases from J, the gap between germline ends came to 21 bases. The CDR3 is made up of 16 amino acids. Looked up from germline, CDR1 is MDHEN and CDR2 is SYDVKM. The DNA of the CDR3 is TGTGCCAGCAGAACCTCGGGACTTTCCGAGGGCTATGGCTACACCTTC. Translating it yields CASRTSGLSEGYGYTF.

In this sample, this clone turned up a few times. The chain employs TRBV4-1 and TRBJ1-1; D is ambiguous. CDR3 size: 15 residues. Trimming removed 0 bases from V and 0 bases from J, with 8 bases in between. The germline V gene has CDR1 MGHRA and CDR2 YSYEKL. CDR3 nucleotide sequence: TGCGCCAGCAGCCAAGAATCCACTATGAACACTGAAGCTTTCTTT. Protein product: CASSQESTMNTEAFF.

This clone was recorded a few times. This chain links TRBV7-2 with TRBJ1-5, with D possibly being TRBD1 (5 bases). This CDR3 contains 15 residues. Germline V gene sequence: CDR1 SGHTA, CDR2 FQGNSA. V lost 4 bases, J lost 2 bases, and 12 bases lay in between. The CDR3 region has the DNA TGTGCCAGCAGCTCCATGGGGGGGGGCAATCAGCCCCAGCATTTT. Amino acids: CASSSMGGGNQPQHF.

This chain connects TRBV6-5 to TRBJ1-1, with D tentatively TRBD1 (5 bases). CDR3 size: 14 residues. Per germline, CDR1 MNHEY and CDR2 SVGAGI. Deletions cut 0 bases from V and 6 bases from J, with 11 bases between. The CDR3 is CASSYSRGGAEAFF. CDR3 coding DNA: TGTGCCAGCAGTTACTCCCGGGGGGGTGCTGAAGCTTTCTTT.

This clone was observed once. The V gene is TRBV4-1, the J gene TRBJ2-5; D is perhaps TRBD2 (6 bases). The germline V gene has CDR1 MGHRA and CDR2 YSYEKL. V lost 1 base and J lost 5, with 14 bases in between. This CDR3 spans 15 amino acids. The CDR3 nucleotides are TGCGCCAGCAGCCAAGCGTCGGGAGTCGGGGAGACCCAGTACTTC. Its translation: CASSQASGVGETQYF.

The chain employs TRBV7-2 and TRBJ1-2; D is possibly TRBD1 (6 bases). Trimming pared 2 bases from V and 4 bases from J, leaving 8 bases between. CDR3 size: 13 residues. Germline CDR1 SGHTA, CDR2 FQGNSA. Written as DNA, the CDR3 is TGTGCCAGCAGCTTACAGGGGTCCTATGGCTACACCTTC. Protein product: CASSLQGSYGYTF.

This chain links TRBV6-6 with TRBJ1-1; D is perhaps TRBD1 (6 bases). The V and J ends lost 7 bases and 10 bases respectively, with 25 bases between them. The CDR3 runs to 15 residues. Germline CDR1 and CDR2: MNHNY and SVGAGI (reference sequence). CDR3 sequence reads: CASTPEQGVALGAFF. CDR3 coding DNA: TGTGCCAGCACCCCCGAACAGGGTGTGGCGTTGGGAGCTTTCTTT.